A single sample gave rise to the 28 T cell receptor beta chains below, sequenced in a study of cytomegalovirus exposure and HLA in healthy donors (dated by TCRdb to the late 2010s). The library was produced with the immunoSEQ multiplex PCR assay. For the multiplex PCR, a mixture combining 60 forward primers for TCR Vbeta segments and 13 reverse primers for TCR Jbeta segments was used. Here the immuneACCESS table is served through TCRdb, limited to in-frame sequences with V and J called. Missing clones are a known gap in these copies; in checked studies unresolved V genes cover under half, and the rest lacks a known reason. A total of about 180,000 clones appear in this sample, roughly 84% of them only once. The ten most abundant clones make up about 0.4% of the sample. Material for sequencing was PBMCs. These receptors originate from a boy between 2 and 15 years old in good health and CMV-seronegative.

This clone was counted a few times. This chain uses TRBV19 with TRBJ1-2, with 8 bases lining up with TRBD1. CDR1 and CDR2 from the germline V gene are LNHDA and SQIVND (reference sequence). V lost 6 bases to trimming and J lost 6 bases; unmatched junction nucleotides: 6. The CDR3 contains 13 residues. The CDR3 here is CASRDRDWDGYTF. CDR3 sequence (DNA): TGTGCCAGTAGGGACAGGGACTGGGATGGCTACACCTTC.

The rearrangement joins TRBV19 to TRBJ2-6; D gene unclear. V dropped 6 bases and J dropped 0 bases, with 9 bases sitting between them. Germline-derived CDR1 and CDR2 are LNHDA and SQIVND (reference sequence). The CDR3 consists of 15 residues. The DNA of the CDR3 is TGTGCCAGTAGGATGGCCCTCTCTGGGGCCAACGTCCTGACTTTC. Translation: CASRMALSGANVLTF.

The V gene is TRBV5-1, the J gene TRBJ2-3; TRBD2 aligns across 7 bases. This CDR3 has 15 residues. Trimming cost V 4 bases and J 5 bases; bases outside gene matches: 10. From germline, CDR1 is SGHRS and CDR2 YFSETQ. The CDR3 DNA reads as TGCGCCAGCAGCGAAGCTTCTAGCGGTATAGATACGCAGTATTTT. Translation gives CASSEASSGIDTQYF.

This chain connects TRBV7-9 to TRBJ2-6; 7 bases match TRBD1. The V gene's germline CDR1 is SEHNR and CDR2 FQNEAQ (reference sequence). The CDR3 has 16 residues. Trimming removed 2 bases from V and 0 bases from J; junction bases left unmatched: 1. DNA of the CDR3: TGTGCCAGCAGCTTACACAGGGGCTCTGGGGCCAACGTCCTGACTTTC. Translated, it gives CASSLHRGSGANVLTF.

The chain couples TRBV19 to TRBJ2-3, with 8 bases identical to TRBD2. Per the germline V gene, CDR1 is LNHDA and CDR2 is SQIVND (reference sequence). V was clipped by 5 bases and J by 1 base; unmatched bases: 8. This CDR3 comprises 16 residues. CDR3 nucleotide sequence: TGTGCCAGTAGTCCGATTCGGGGACTAGGCACAGATACGCAGTATTTT. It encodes CASSPIRGLGTDTQYF.

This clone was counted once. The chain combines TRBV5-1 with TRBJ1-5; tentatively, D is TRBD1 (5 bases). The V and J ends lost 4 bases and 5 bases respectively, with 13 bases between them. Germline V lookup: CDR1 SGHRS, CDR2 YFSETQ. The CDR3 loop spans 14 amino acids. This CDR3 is CASSPQGGDQPQHF. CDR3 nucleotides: TGCGCCAGCAGCCCGCAGGGAGGGGATCAGCCCCAGCATTTT.

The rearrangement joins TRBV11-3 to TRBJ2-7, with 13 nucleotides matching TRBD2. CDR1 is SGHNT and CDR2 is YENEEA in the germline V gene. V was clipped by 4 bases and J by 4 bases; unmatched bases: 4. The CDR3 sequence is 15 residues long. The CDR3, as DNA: TGTGCCAGCAGCTCCGGACTAGCGGGAGTATACGAGCAGTACTTC. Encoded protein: CASSSGLAGVYEQYF. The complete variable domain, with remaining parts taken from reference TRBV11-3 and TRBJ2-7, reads EAGVVQSPRYKIIEKKQPVAFWCNPISGHNTLYWYLQNLGQGPELLIRYENEEAVDDSQLPKDRFSAERLKGVDSTLKIQPAELGDSAVYLCASSSGLAGVYEQYFGPGTRLTVT.

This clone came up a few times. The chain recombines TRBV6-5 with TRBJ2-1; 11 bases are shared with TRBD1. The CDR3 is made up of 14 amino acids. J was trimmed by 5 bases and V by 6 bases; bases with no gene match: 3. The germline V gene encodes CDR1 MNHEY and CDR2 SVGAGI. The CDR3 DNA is TGTGCCAGCAGCGGACAGGGGGCGAACAATGAGCAGTTCTTC. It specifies CASSGQGANNEQFF.

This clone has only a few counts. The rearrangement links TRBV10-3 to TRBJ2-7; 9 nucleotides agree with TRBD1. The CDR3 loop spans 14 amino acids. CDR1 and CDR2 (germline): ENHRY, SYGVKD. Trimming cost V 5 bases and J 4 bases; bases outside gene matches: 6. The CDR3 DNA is TGTGCCATCAGTCGCTCCGACAGGGGGTACGAGCAGTACTTC. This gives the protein CAISRSDRGYEQYF.

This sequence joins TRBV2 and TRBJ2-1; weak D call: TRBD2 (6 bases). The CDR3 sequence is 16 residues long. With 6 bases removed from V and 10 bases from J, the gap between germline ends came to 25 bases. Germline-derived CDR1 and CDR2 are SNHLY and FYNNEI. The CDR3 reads CASSHPSSGDPGEQFF. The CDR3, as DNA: TGTGCCAGCAGCCACCCAAGTTCGGGAGATCCGGGCGAGCAGTTCTTC.

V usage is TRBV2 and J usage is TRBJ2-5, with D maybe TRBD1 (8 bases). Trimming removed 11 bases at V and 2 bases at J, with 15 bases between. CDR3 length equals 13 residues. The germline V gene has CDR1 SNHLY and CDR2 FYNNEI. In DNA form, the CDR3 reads TGTGCCTGCCACAGGGGGGGGCAAGAGACCCAGTACTTC. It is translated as CACHRGGQETQYF.

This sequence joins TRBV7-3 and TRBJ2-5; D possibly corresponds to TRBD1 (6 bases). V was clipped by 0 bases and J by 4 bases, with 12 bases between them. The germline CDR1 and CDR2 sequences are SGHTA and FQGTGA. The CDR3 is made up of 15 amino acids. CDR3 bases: TGTGCCAGCAGCTTAACGTCGGGACAAGGAGAGACCCAGTACTTC. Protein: CASSLTSGQGETQYF.

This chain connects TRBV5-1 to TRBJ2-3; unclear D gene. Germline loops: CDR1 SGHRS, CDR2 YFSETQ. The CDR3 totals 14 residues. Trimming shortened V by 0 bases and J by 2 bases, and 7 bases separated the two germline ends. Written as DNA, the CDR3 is TGCGCCAGCAGCTTGGTGCTAATCACAGATACGCAGTATTTT. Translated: CASSLVLITDTQYF.

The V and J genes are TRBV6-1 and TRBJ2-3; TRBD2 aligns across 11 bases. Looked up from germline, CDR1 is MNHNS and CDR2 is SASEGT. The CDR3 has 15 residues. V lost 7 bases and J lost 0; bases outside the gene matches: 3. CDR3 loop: CASTSGRMSTDTQYF. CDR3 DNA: TGTGCCAGCACTAGCGGGAGGATGAGCACAGATACGCAGTATTTT.

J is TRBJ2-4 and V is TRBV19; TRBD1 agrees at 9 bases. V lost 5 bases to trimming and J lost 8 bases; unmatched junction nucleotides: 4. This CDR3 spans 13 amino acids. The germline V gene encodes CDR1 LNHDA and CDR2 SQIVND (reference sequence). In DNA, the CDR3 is TGTGCCAGTAGTCCCGACAGGGGGGACATTCAGTACTTC. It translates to CASSPDRGDIQYF.

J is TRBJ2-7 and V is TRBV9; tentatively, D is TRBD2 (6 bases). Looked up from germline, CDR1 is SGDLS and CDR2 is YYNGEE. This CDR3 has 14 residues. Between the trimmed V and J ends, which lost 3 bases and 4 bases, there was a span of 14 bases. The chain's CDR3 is CASSDGGPSYEQYF. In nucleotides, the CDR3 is TGTGCCAGCAGCGACGGGGGTCCTTCTTACGAGCAGTACTTC.

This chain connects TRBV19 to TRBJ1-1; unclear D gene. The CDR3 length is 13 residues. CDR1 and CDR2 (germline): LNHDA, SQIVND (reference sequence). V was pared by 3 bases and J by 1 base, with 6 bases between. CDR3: CASSIGENTEAFF. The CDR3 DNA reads TGTGCCAGTAGTATCGGGGAGAACACTGAAGCTTTCTTT.

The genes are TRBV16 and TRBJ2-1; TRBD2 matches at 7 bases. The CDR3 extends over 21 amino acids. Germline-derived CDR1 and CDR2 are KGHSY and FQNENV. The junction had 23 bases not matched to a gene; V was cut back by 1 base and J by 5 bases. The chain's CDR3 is CASSQFLGGVRLRSFDNEQFF. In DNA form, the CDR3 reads TGTGCCAGCAGCCAATTTTTGGGGGGGGTGCGACTGCGCAGCTTTGACAATGAGCAGTTCTTC.

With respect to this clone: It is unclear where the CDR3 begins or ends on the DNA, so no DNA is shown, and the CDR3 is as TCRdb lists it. The CDR3 sequence: CASSVGQGAGVLF. The chain carries TRBV25-1 and TRBJ2-7; TRBD1, the table's D call, lacks a check against the DNA. Germline V gene data show CDR1 as MGHDK and CDR2 as SYGVNS. The CDR3 length equals 13 residues, ends included.

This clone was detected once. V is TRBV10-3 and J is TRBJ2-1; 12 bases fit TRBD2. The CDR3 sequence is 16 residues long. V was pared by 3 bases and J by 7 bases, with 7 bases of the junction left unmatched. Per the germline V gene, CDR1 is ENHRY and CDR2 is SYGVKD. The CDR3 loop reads CAISDPPSGRENEQFF. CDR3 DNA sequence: TGTGCCATCAGTGACCCTCCTAGCGGGAGGGAGAATGAGCAGTTCTTC.

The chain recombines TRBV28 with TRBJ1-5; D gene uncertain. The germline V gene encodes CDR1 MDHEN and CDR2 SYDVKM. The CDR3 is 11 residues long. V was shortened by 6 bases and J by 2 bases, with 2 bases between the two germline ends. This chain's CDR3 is CASSGNQPQHF. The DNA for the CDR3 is TGTGCCAGCAGCGGCAATCAGCCCCAGCATTTT.

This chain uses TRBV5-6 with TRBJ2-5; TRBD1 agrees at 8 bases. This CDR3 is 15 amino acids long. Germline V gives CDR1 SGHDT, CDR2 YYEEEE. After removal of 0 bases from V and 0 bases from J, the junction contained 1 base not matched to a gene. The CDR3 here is CASSLDRGYQETQYF. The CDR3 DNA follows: TGTGCCAGCAGCTTGGACAGGGGGTACCAAGAGACCCAGTACTTC.

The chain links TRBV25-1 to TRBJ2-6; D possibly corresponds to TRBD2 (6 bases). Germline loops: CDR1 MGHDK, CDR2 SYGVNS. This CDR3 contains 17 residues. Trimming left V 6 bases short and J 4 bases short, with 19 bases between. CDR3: CASRTEGLDGGANVLTF. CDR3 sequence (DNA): TGTGCCAGCAGAACCGAGGGACTTGATGGCGGGGCCAACGTCCTGACTTTC.

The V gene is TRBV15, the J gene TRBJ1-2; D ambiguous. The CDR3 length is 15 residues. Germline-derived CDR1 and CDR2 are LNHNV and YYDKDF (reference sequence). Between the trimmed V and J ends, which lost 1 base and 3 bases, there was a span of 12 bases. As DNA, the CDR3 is TGTGCCACCAGCAGAGCCGGGAATACAGACTATGGCTACACCTTC. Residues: CATSRAGNTDYGYTF.

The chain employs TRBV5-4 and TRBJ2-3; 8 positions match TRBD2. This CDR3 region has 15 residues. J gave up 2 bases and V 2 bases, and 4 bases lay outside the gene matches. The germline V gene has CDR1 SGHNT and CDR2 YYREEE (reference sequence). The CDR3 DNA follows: TGTGCCAGCAGCTTTAAGCGGGAGAACACAGATACGCAGTATTTT. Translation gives CASSFKRENTDTQYF.

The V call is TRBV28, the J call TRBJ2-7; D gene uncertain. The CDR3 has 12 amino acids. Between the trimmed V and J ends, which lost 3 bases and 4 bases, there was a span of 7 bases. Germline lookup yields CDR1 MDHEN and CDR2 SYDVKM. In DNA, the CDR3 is TGTGCCAGCAGTTTTCACAGATACGAGCAGTACTTC. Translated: CASSFHRYEQYF.

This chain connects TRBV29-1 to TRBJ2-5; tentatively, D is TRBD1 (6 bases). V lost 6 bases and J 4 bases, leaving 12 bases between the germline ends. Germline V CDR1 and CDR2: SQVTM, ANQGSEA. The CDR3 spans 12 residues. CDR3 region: CSVDSPPETQYF. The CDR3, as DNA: TGCAGCGTGGACAGCCCCCCAGAGACCCAGTACTTC.

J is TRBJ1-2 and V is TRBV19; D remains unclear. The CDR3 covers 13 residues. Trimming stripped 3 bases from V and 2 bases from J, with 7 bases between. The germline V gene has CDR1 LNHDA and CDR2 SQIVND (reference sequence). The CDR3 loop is CASSMGGNYGYTF. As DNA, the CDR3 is TGTGCCAGTAGTATGGGAGGGAACTATGGCTACACCTTC. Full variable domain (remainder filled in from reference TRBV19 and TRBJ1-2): DGGITQSPKYLFRKEGQNVTLSCEQNLNHDAMYWYRQDPGQGLRLIYYSQIVNDFQKGDIAEGYSVSREKKESFPLTVTSAQKNPTAFYLCASSMGGNYGYTFGSGTRLTVV.